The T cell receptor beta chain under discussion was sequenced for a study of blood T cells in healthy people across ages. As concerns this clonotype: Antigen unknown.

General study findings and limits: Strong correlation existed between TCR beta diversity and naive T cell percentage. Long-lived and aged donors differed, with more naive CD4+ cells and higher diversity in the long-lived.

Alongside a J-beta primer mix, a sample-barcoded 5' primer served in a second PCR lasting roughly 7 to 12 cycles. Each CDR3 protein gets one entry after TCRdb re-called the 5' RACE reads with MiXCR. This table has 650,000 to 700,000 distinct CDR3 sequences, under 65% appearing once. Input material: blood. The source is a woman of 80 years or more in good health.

As DNA, the CDR3 is TGTGCCACCACCCCAAGCGGTTACACTTCCTACGAGCAGTACTTC. Translated, it gives CATTPSGYTSYEQYF. This chain joins TRBV28 and TRBJ2-7; maybe TRBD2 (5 bases). Germline assignment: CDR1 MDHEN and CDR2 SYDVKM. The CDR3 covers 15 residues. V gave up 10 bases and J gave up 1 base, with 20 bases separating them. Variable domain in full (rest from reference TRBV28 and TRBJ2-7): DVKVTQSSRYLVKRTGEKVFLECVQDMDHENMFWYRQDPGLGLRLIYFSYDVKMKEKGDIPEGYSVSREKKERFSLILESASTNQTSMYLCATTPSGYTSYEQYFGPGTRLTVT.